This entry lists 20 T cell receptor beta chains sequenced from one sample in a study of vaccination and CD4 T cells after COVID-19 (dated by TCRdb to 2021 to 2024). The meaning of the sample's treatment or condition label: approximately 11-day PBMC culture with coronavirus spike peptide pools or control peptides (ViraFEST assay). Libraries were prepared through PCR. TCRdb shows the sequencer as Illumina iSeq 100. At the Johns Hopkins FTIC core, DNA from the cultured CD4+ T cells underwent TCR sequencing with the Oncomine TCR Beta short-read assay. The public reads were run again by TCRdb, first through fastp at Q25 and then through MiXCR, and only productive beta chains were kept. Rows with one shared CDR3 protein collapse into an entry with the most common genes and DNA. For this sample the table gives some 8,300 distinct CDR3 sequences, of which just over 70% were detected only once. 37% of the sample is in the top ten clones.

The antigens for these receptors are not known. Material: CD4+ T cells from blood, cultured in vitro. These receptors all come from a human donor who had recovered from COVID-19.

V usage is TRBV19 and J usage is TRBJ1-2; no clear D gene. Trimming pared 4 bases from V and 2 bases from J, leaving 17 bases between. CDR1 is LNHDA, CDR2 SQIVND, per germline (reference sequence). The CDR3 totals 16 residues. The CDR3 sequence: CASSTRTTAENYGYTF. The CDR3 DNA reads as TGTGCCAGTAGTACACGAACTACGGCAGAAAACTATGGCTACACCTTC.

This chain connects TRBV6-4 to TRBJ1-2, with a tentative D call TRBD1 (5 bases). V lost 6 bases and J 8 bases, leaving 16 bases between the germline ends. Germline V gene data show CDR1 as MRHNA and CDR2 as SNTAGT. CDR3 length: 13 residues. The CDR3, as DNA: TGTGCCAGCAGAGGTTCTGGGGGAACCGGCTACACCTTC. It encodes CASRGSGGTGYTF.

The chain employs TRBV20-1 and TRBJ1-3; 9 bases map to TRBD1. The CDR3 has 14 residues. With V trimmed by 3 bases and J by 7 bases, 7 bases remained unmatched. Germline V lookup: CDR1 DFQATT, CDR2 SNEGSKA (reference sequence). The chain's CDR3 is CSARNPTGGNTIYF. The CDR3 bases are TGCAGTGCTAGGAACCCGACAGGGGGGAACACCATATATTTT.

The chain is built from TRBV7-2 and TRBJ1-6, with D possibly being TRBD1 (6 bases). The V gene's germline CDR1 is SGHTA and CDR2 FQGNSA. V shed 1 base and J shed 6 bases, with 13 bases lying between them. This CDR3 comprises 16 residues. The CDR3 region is CASSLGPGELNSPLHF. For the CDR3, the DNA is TGTGCCAGCAGCTTAGGTCCAGGGGAACTTAATTCACCCCTCCACTTT.

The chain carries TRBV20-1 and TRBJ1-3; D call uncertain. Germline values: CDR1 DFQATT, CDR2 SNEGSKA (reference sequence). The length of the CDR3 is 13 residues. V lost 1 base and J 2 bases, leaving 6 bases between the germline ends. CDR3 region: CSARGPAGNTIYF. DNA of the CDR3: TGCAGTGCTAGAGGGCCGGCTGGAAACACCATATATTTT.

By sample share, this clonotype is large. The CDR3 is CSARGTDRVTEAFF. CDR3 nucleotide sequence: TGCAGTGCTAGAGGGACGGACAGAGTCACTGAAGCTTTCTTT. The chain joins TRBV20-1 to TRBJ1-1, with D possibly TRBD1 on 6 matching bases. CDR1 and CDR2 (germline): DFQATT, SNEGSKA (reference sequence). The CDR3 totals 14 residues. V lost 1 base to trimming and J lost 4 bases, with 13 bases between them.

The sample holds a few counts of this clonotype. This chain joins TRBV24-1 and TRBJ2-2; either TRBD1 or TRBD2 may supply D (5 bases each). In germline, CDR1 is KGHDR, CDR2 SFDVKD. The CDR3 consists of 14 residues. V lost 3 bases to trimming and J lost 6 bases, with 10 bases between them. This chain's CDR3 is CATSDPGRAGELFF. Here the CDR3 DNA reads TGTGCCACCAGTGATCCGGGACGCGCCGGGGAGCTGTTTTTT.

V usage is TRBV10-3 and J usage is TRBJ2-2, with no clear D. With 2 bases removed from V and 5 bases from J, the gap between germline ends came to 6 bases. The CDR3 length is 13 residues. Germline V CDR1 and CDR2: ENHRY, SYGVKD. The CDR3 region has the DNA TGTGCCATCAGTGAGACGGTAACCGGGGAGCTGTTTTTT. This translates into CAISETVTGELFF.

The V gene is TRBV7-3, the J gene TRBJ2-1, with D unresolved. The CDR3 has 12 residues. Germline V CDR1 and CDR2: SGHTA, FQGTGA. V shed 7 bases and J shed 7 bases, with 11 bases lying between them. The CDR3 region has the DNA TGTGCCAGCAACCTCCCCGATAATGAGCAGTTCTTC. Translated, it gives CASNLPDNEQFF.

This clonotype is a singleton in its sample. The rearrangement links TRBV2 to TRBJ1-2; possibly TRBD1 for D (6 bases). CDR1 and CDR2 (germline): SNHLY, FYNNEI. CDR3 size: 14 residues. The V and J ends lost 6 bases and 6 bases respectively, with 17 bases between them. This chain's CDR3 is CASSGGTLWDGYTF. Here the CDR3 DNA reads TGTGCCAGCAGCGGGGGGACACTTTGGGATGGCTACACCTTC.

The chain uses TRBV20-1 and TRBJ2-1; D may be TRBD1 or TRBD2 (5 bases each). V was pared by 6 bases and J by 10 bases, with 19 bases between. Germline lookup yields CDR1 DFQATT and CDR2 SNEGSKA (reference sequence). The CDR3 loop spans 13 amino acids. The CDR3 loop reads CSARDGRMEEQFF. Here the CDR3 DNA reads TGCAGTGCAAGGGACGGTCGAATGGAGGAGCAGTTCTTC.

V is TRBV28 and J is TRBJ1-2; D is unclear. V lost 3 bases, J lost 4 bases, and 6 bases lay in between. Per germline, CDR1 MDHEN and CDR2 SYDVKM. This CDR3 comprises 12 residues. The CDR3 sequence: CASSFGAYGYTF. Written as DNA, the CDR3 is TGTGCCAGCAGTTTCGGCGCCTATGGCTACACCTTC.

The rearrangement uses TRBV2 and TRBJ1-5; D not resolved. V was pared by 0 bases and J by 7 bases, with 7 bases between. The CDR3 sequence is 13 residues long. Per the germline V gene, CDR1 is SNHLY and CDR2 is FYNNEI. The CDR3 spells CASSEAPAQPQHF. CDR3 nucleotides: TGTGCCAGCAGTGAAGCGCCTGCCCAGCCCCAGCATTTT.

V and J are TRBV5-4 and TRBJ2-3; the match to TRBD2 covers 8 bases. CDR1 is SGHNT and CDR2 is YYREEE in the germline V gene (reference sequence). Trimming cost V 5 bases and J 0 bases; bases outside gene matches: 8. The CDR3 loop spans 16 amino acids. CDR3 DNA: TGTGCCAGCAGACAAGTAGCGGGGCTGAGCACAGATACGCAGTATTTT. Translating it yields CASRQVAGLSTDTQYF.

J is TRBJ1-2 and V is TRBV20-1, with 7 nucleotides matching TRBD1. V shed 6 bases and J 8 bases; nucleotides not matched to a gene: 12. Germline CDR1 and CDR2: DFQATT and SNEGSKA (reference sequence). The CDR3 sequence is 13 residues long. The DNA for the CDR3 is TGCAGTGCCAAAAGACAGGGCGCGCTAGGCTACACCTTC. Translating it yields CSAKRQGALGYTF.

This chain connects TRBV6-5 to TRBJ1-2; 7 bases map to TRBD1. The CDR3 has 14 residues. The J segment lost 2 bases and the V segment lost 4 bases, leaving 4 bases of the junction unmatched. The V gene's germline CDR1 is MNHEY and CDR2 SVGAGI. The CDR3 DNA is TGTGCCAGCAGTTCGGGACAGTCGAACTATGGCTACACCTTC. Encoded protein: CASSSGQSNYGYTF.

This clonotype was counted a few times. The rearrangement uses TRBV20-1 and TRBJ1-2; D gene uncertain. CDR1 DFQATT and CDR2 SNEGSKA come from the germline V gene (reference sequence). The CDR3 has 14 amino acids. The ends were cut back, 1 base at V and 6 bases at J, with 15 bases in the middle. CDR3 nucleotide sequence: TGCAGTGCTAGAGGGGGTAGGTCAGTCGATGGCTACACCTTC. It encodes CSARGGRSVDGYTF.

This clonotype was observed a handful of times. For the CDR3, the DNA is TGTGCCACCAGTGAAGTCGACAAGAACTACAATGAGCAGTTCTTC. Encoded protein: CATSEVDKNYNEQFF. The V call is TRBV24-1, the J call TRBJ2-1, with D unresolved. The CDR3 covers 15 residues. The V gene's germline CDR1 is KGHDR and CDR2 SFDVKD. Trimming removed 4 bases at V and 3 bases at J, with 12 bases between.

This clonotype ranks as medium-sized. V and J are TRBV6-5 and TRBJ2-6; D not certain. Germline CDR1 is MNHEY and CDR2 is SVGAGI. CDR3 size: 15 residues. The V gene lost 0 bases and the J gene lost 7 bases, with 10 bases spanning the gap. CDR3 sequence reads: CASSYSPIGANVLTF. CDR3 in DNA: TGTGCCAGCAGTTACTCGCCTATTGGAGCCAACGTCCTGACTTTC.

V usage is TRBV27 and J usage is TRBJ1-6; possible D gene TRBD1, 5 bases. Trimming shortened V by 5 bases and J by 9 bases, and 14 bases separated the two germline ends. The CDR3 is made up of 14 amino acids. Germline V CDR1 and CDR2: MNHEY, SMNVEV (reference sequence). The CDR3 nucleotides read TGTGCCAGCAGTGGGGCGGACAATTTTTCACCCCTCCACTTT. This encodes CASSGADNFSPLHF.